This T cell receptor beta chain was captured by sequencing in a study of siplizumab effects on memory and regulatory T cells. Using immunoSEQ multiplex PCR, the repertoire was profiled, and TCRdb retains in-frame clones only, with some absent. Among some 75,000 clones listed, just over 90% were seen once. Germline CDR1 reads MDHEN; CDR2 reads SYDVKM. The germline V and J ends were trimmed by 4 bases and 8 bases, with 11 bases remaining between them. This CDR3 spans 12 amino acids. What was sequenced was CD8+ T cells sorted from blood. This chain links TRBV28 with TRBJ1-2; no definite D call. The clonotype originates from a human donor in good health. CDR3 nucleotide sequence: TGTGCCAGCAGTTCCACGGACGGAGGCTACACCTTC. Translated, it gives CASSSTDGGYTF.